The source of this T cell receptor beta chain is a study of blood T cell repertoires in COVID-19. Study context: Samples came from the United States, Italy and Spain, spanning acute and convalescent COVID-19. Nucleic acid was either cDNA or gDNA, and it came from T cells, B-cell-depleted T cells, or PBMCs.

V was cut by 3 bases and J by 4 bases, with 24 bases left in between. CDR1 is SGHDN, CDR2 FVKESK, per germline. The CDR3 loop spans 19 amino acids. Methods used by the authors: From reference gene primer amplification, estimates of nucleated cell counts were derived. Some clones are missing from TCRdb's copy, which holds only in-frame ones; the method was immunoSEQ multiplex PCR. From that table come the V and J calls and clone size; the DNA was used to work out D and trimming. Among about 380,000 clones listed, approximately 80% were seen once. Sequencing was performed on peripheral blood. The receptor's source is a human donor with acute or convalescent COVID-19. The donor label of this sample is uncertain. The rearrangement joins TRBV14 to TRBJ2-2, with D perhaps TRBD2 (6 bases). The CDR3 protein is CASSQGPRVAGKFTGELFF. The CDR3 DNA reads as TGTGCCAGCAGCCAGGGCCCAAGGGTTGCGGGAAAGTTCACCGGGGAGCTGTTTTTT. The full variable domain, with the rest looked up from reference TRBV14 and TRBJ2-2, is EAGVTQFPSHSVIEKGQTVTLRCDPISGHDNLYWYRRVMGKEIKFLLHFVKESKQDESGMPNNRFLAERTGGTYSTLKVQPAELEDSGVYFCASSQGPRVAGKFTGELFFGEGSRLTVL.